The rows below give T cell receptor beta chains drawn from one sample of a study of shared clonotypes between healthy human individuals. Generated by immunoSEQ multiplex PCR, the TCRdb table keeps only in-frame clones and is missing some. The data show roughly 660,000 clones, with about 92% seen just once and less than 40% held by the top ten. Sequenced input: memory CD8+ T cells from PBMCs. The receptors come from a man aged 18 to 35 in good health. Some clones in this sample may be carry-over from other donors' samples. The CDR3 runs from the conserved cysteine through the conserved F or W. Each record gives: J gene, V gene, CDR3 protein.

j_call: TRBJ1-2
v_call: TRBV20-1
cdr3_aa: CSARVHGGYTF

j_call: TRBJ2-7
v_call: TRBV28
cdr3_aa: CASSYPFYTGGSSYEQYF

j_call: TRBJ2-1
v_call: TRBV5-1
cdr3_aa: CASSLLGSYNEQFF

j_call: TRBJ1-5
v_call: TRBV28
cdr3_aa: CASSLWRQPQHF

j_call: TRBJ1-1
v_call: TRBV7-8
cdr3_aa: CASSLTPGISNTEAFF

j_call: TRBJ2-2
v_call: TRBV7-8
cdr3_aa: CASSLGIGQGGTGELFF

j_call: TRBJ2-2
v_call: TRBV14
cdr3_aa: CASSQVYTGELFF

j_call: TRBJ1-5
v_call: TRBV10-3
cdr3_aa: CAISDRGGNQPQHF

j_call: TRBJ1-1
v_call: TRBV29-1
cdr3_aa: CSAEWGPEAFF

j_call: TRBJ2-1
v_call: TRBV4-3
cdr3_aa: CASSQDLPGLAGGNEQFF

j_call: TRBJ2-1
v_call: TRBV18
cdr3_aa: CASSHSTGLHNEQFF